The 31 T cell receptor beta chains below all came from one sample that was sequenced in a study of blood T cell repertoires in COVID-19. Generated by immunoSEQ multiplex PCR, the TCRdb table keeps only in-frame clones and is missing some. The data contain 150,000 or so clones, roughly four fifths of them singletons. The sequencing sample was made of PBMCs or T cells enriched from blood (not recorded which). All receptors derive from a man aged 45-60 years who had recovered from COVID-19.

This clone was counted a single time. The rearrangement links TRBV7-3 to TRBJ2-4, with a possible D match to TRBD1 (5 bases). Germline-derived CDR1 and CDR2 are SGHTA and FQGTGA. This CDR3 spans 13 amino acids. Trimming stripped 3 bases from V and 7 bases from J, with 10 bases between. The CDR3 sequence: CASSLDITNIQYF. The CDR3 nucleotides read TGTGCCAGCAGCTTGGACATTACGAACATTCAGTACTTC.

This clone has just a few counts. V usage is TRBV5-1 and J usage is TRBJ2-7; D not resolved. V was cut by 1 base and J by 4 bases, with 6 bases left in between. The CDR3 contains 12 residues. The germline CDR1 and CDR2 sequences are SGHRS and YFSETQ. In DNA form, the CDR3 reads TGCGCCAGCAGCTTGAACAGTTACGAGCAGTACTTC. The encoded protein is CASSLNSYEQYF.

The V gene is TRBV30, the J gene TRBJ1-3; no reliable D call. The V end lost 4 bases, the J end lost 0 bases, and 10 bases lay between the germline ends. CDR3 length: 14 amino acids. Germline CDR1 reads GTSNPN; CDR2 reads SVGIG (reference sequence). The CDR3 DNA reads TGTGCCTGGACTAGAGGGAACTCTGGAAACACCATATATTTT. Its translation: CAWTRGNSGNTIYF. Full variable domain (outside the CDR3, taken from reference TRBV30 and TRBJ1-3): SQTIHQWPATLVQPVGSPLSLECTVEGTSNPNLYWYRQAAGRGLQLLFYSVGIGQISSEVPQNLSASRPQDRQFILSSKKLLLSDSGFYLCAWTRGNSGNTIYFGEGSWLTVV.

The rearrangement uses TRBV9 and TRBJ1-2, with TRBD1 matching 12 bases. Germline values: CDR1 SGDLS, CDR2 YYNGEE. CDR3 length equals 17 residues. Trimming cost V 7 bases and J 4 bases; bases outside gene matches: 14. Written as DNA, the CDR3 is TGTGCCAGCGGCCGCGATGCCGGGACAGGGGGCTCCTATGGCTACACCTTC. It yields the protein CASGRDAGTGGSYGYTF.

This clone was observed a single time. The chain couples TRBV18 to TRBJ1-2; 7 nucleotides align to TRBD1. The V gene end was trimmed by 8 bases and the J gene end by 4 bases; junction bases not matched to a gene: 13. Per germline, CDR1 KGHSH and CDR2 LQKENI. The CDR3 loop spans 15 amino acids. The CDR3, as DNA: TGTGCCAGCCTTACCAGTACAGGGGCGGGCTATGGCTACACCTTC. As protein: CASLTSTGAGYGYTF.

This clone was counted a few times. The rearrangement joins TRBV25-1 to TRBJ2-2; possibly TRBD1 for D (5 bases). Per germline, CDR1 MGHDK and CDR2 SYGVNS. This CDR3 comprises 10 residues. V shed 9 bases and J shed 8 bases, with 7 bases lying between them. DNA of the CDR3: TGTGCCAGGGGGCCTGGGGAGCTGTTTTTT. Its translation is CARGPGELFF.

This chain joins TRBV7-2 and TRBJ1-1; 11 bases match TRBD1. Germline trimming cut 5 bases from V and 0 bases from J; bases unmatched to any gene: 5. This CDR3 has 16 residues. Germline V CDR1 and CDR2: SGHTA, FQGNSA. CDR3 bases: TGTGCCAGCAGCATCCGGGACAGGGGGATGAACACTGAAGCTTTCTTT. Residues: CASSIRDRGMNTEAFF.

This chain uses TRBV18 with TRBJ2-1, with 11 positions matching TRBD2. This CDR3 is built from 15 residues. The germline V gene encodes CDR1 KGHSH and CDR2 LQKENI. Trimming took 4 bases from V and 8 from J; bases not matched to a gene: 7. Written as DNA, the CDR3 is TGTGCCAGCTCACTCCCTAGCGGGGGGTCGGATGAGCAGTTCTTC. Protein product: CASSLPSGGSDEQFF.

V gene TRBV2 combines with J gene TRBJ1-2; 9 nucleotides line up with TRBD1. Germline assignment: CDR1 SNHLY and CDR2 FYNNEI. V lost 6 bases, J lost 4 bases, and 9 bases stayed unmatched. This CDR3 has 15 residues. The CDR3 region is CASSQQGALGYGYTF. The CDR3 nucleotides are TGTGCCAGCAGCCAACAGGGGGCGCTGGGCTATGGCTACACCTTC.

Comment on this clone: The same CDR3 can be traced to other DNA sequences in this sample. The rearrangement links TRBV18 to TRBJ1-1; D perhaps matches TRBD1 (6 bases). Trimming removed 3 bases from V and 5 bases from J, with 13 bases in between. CDR1 is KGHSH and CDR2 is LQKENI in the germline V gene. This CDR3 is built from 14 residues. Here the CDR3 reads CASSPLTGKTEAFF. The CDR3 nucleotides read TGTGCCAGCTCACCCTTAACAGGGAAAACTGAAGCTTTCTTT.

This sequence joins TRBV2 and TRBJ1-2; D not resolved. CDR1 is SNHLY, CDR2 FYNNEI, per germline. V lost 6 bases and J 2 bases, leaving 13 bases between the germline ends. The CDR3 has 14 amino acids. For the CDR3, the DNA is TGTGCCAGCAGGCCCGGTGAGGGAAACTATGGCTACACCTTC. Protein product: CASRPGEGNYGYTF.

This sequence joins TRBV29-1 and TRBJ2-7; tentative D call: TRBD1 (6 bases). The CDR3 extends over 14 amino acids. Trimming took 4 bases from V and 2 from J, leaving 15 bases between them. CDR1 SQVTM and CDR2 ANQGSEA come from the germline V gene. CDR3 in DNA: TGCAGCGTTGCCCGGCAGGGGCTAACCTACGAGCAGTACTTC. Protein product: CSVARQGLTYEQYF.

This clone was seen more than once but under ten times. The rearrangement links TRBV5-1 to TRBJ1-2; D perhaps matches TRBD1 (5 bases). The CDR3 runs 14 residues. Germline-derived CDR1 and CDR2 are SGHRS and YFSETQ. Trimming took 2 bases from V and 2 from J, leaving 10 bases between them. CDR3 DNA: TGCGCCAGCAGCTTTGGCGGGGCCAACTATGGCTACACCTTC. This codes for CASSFGGANYGYTF.

This clone was counted a single time. J is TRBJ1-1 and V is TRBV30, with D tentatively TRBD1 (6 bases). CDR3 size: 14 residues. CDR1 GTSNPN and CDR2 SVGIG come from the germline V gene (reference sequence). Trimming took off 5 bases at V and 6 bases at J, with 19 bases between the two ends. DNA of the CDR3: TGTGCCTGGCCTCGACAGGTGGGCGTCGCTGAAGCTTTCTTT. This translates into CAWPRQVGVAEAFF.

This sequence joins TRBV10-3 and TRBJ1-5; tentatively, D is TRBD1 (5 bases). This CDR3 is built from 14 residues. Per germline, CDR1 ENHRY and CDR2 SYGVKD. Trimming cost V 0 bases and J 7 bases, with 10 bases left between them. CDR3 DNA sequence: TGTGCCATCAGTGAGTCAGGGGCGCGGCAGCCCCAGCATTTT. This gives the protein CAISESGARQPQHF.

This rearrangement joins TRBV18 to TRBJ2-5, with 7 bases identical to TRBD2. Germline values: CDR1 KGHSH, CDR2 LQKENI. The CDR3 is 19 residues long. With V trimmed by 2 bases and J by 1 base, 16 bases remained unmatched. This chain's CDR3 is CASSPWPLGAGRLQETQYF. The CDR3 region has the DNA TGTGCCAGCTCACCATGGCCCCTCGGAGCGGGGAGACTCCAAGAGACCCAGTACTTC. Filled out from reference TRBV18 and TRBJ2-5, the complete variable domain reads NAGVMQNPRHLVRRRGQEARLRCSPMKGHSHVYWYRQLPEEGLKFMVYLQKENIIDESGMPKERFSAEFPKEGPSILRIQQVVRGDSAAYFCASSPWPLGAGRLQETQYFGPGTRLLVL.

The chain recombines TRBV11-2 with TRBJ2-7, with D uncertain. Looked up from germline, CDR1 is SGHAT and CDR2 is FQNNGV. CDR3 length: 13 residues. Between the trimmed V and J ends, which lost 3 bases and 0 bases, there was a span of 6 bases. Here the CDR3 reads CASSFEASYEQYF. CDR3 DNA: TGTGCCAGCAGCTTTGAAGCCTCCTACGAGCAGTACTTC.

This chain joins TRBV27 and TRBJ2-7; 7 bases are shared with TRBD1. The CDR3 is made up of 17 amino acids. V lost 2 bases to trimming and J lost 3 bases; unmatched junction nucleotides: 13. The germline V gene has CDR1 MNHEY and CDR2 SMNVEV (reference sequence). The CDR3 DNA follows: TGTGCCAGCAGTTTACACAACCTGAGACAGGGTAACTACGAGCAGTACTTC. This codes for CASSLHNLRQGNYEQYF.

The chain couples TRBV6-1 to TRBJ1-1; no definite D call. The germline V and J ends were trimmed by 3 bases and 0 bases, with 8 bases remaining between them. Germline V gene data show CDR1 as MNHNS and CDR2 as SASEGT. CDR3 length: 14 amino acids. The CDR3 sequence: CASSERIVNTEAFF. CDR3 in DNA: TGTGCCAGCAGTGAGAGAATCGTGAACACTGAAGCTTTCTTT.

This clone was picked up one time. The chain has TRBV7-2 and TRBJ2-3; TRBD2 matches at 11 bases. CDR3 length: 17 residues. The J segment lost 6 bases and the V segment lost 5 bases, leaving 13 bases of the junction unmatched. The germline V gene has CDR1 SGHTA and CDR2 FQGNSA. In DNA, the CDR3 is TGTGCCAGCAGCCCCCTTCTACGTTGGACTAGCGGGGATACGCAGTATTTT. It specifies CASSPLLRWTSGDTQYF.

This clone was observed a few times. Other DNA variants within this sample encode the same CDR3. The V call is TRBV30, the J call TRBJ1-2; no definite D call. V was shortened by 2 bases and J by 1 base, with 5 bases between the two germline ends. This CDR3 is built from 12 residues. The germline V gene has CDR1 GTSNPN and CDR2 SVGIG (reference sequence). The CDR3 DNA sequence: TGTGCCTGGAGTACGGGTAACTATGGCTACACCTTC. It codes for CAWSTGNYGYTF.

V usage is TRBV9 and J usage is TRBJ2-5; 8 bases map to TRBD2. CDR1 and CDR2 from the germline V gene are SGDLS and YYNGEE. The length of the CDR3 is 13 residues. The junction had 9 bases not matched to a gene; V was cut back by 7 bases and J by 7 bases. CDR3: CASDRGTSGTQYF. CDR3 DNA sequence: TGTGCCAGCGACCGGGGGACTAGTGGGACCCAGTACTTC.

This chain links TRBV4-2 with TRBJ1-6, with a possible D match to TRBD1 (6 bases). The CDR3 runs to 15 residues. Germline assignment: CDR1 LGHNA and CDR2 YNFKEQ. The V gene lost 1 base and the J gene lost 10 bases, with 14 bases spanning the gap. Here the CDR3 reads CASSQGGTTGSPLHF. CDR3 nucleotides: TGTGCCAGCAGCCAAGGAGGTACGACAGGATCACCCCTCCACTTT.

J is TRBJ2-1 and V is TRBV3-1 (or the pseudogene TRBV3-2); 7 bases align to TRBD2. The CDR3 loop spans 16 amino acids. Looked up from germline, CDR1 is LGHDT and CDR2 is YNNKEL (reference sequence). The trim removed 4 bases at V and 2 bases at J, leaving 8 bases unmatched. CDR3 amino acids: CASSLNWRGTYNEQFF. The CDR3 bases are TGTGCCAGCAGCCTCAATTGGCGGGGGACCTACAATGAGCAGTTCTTC.

This chain links TRBV29-1 with TRBJ2-7; maybe TRBD1 (6 bases). CDR3 length equals 13 residues. Per germline, CDR1 SQVTM and CDR2 ANQGSEA. V lost 6 bases to trimming and J lost 4 bases, with 16 bases between them. The CDR3 region is CSVRDTATYEQYF. CDR3 coding DNA: TGCAGCGTCCGGGACACTGCCACTTACGAGCAGTACTTC.

The chain carries TRBV4-1 and TRBJ2-1; TRBD1 matches at 12 bases. The germline V gene has CDR1 MGHRA and CDR2 YSYEKL. The trim removed 0 bases at V and 6 bases at J, leaving 18 bases unmatched. CDR3 length: 21 amino acids. CDR3 nucleotide sequence: TGCGCCAGCAGCCAAGAGGGGGACAGGGGGCGCCTAGTAAGCTTTTCCAATGAGCAGTTCTTC. Translation: CASSQEGDRGRLVSFSNEQFF.

The V gene is TRBV2, the J gene TRBJ1-5, with TRBD1 identical over 7 bases. V was clipped by 6 bases and J by 0 bases; unmatched bases: 11. Germline CDR1 reads SNHLY; CDR2 reads FYNNEI. CDR3 length: 17 residues. The CDR3 coding sequence is TGTGCCAGCAGGATGACAGGGTCCCTGAATAGCAATCAGCCCCAGCATTTT. Protein product: CASRMTGSLNSNQPQHF.

This clone has a single count. The chain combines TRBV6-4 with TRBJ2-1; TRBD1 is a possible D gene (6 bases). Per germline, CDR1 MRHNA and CDR2 SNTAGT. Trimming stripped 6 bases from V and 11 bases from J, with 14 bases between. CDR3 length: 12 amino acids. This CDR3 reads CASSPTGGQQFF. The CDR3, as DNA: TGTGCCAGCAGCCCTACTGGGGGCCAGCAGTTCTTC.

This chain joins TRBV19 and TRBJ1-1; D uncertain. The V gene's germline CDR1 is LNHDA and CDR2 SQIVND (reference sequence). This CDR3 comprises 14 residues. Trimming removed 8 bases at V and 5 bases at J, with 18 bases between. This chain's CDR3 is CASQPQTRRTEAFF. The CDR3 DNA reads as TGTGCCAGTCAACCCCAGACCCGGAGGACTGAAGCTTTCTTT.

This rearrangement joins TRBV2 to TRBJ1-6, with D possibly TRBD1 on 6 matching bases. Per the germline V gene, CDR1 is SNHLY and CDR2 is FYNNEI. The CDR3 covers 18 residues. Trimming removed 6 bases from V and 7 bases from J, with 25 bases in between. The CDR3 DNA reads TGTGCCAGCAGGGGGGGGCTTAGGACAGCCTGGTCGAATTCACCCCTCCACTTT. Translating gives CASRGGLRTAWSNSPLHF.

The V gene is TRBV6-5, the J gene TRBJ2-7, with D possibly matching TRBD1 (6 bases). Trimming removed 3 bases from V and 3 bases from J, with 15 bases in between. Germline CDR1 is MNHEY and CDR2 is SVGAGI. The length of the CDR3 is 15 residues. The CDR3 here is CASSYRDTGRYEQYF. The CDR3 nucleotides read TGTGCCAGCAGTTATCGGGACACAGGACGCTACGAGCAGTACTTC.